The T cell receptor beta chain under discussion was sequenced for a study of T cell repertoires in cytomegalovirus infection. Study-wide background: Public TCR beta signature analysis indicated the presence of both CMV infection and matching HLA type.

To note about this clonotype: Its antigen remains unknown.

Points from the study as a whole: The response measured ex vivo was dominated by TCR beta clonotypes (HLA-C-restricted and CMV-specific). CMV carriers with the relevant HLA were identified by cumulative public TCR beta family frequency.

The CDR3 runs 18 residues. CDR1 is LNHDA, CDR2 SQIVND, per germline (reference sequence). V was pared by 3 bases and J by 6 bases, with 24 bases between. TCRdb redid the calling of the reads with MiXCR, one entry per CDR3 protein. In the table there are hundreds of thousands of distinct CDR3 sequences, 25% to 35% of which are singletons. The genes are TRBV19 and TRBJ1-5; D gene uncertain. The specimen comprised cultured PBMCs, sampled from culture after CMV antigen stimulation. This receptor was identified in a human donor in good health (CMV status not recorded). Some clones in this sample may be carry-over from other donors' samples. The CDR3 protein is CASSIPAHRRDRAQPQHF. The CDR3 DNA reads as TGTGCCAGTAGTATTCCCGCTCACAGAAGGGATAGGGCTCAGCCCCAGCATTTT. Variable domain in full (rest from reference TRBV19 and TRBJ1-5): DGGITQSPKYLFRKEGQNVTLSCEQNLNHDAMYWYRQDPGQGLRLIYYSQIVNDFQKGDIAEGYSVSREKKESFPLTVTSAQKNPTAFYLCASSIPAHRRDRAQPQHFGDGTRLSIL.